Listed here are 10 T cell receptor beta chains from one sample, sequenced in a study of blood T cell repertoires in COVID-19 (TCRdb year 2020). Library preparation employed the immunoSEQ multiplex PCR assay. The source is immuneACCESS, and TCRdb retained only in-frame sequences with V and J called. Part of the clones is not carried over; for the studies checked, unresolved V genes explain less than half of this, and the remainder is unexplained. This sample has around 99,000 clones in its table, and about 80% of those were observed once. The ten most abundant clones make up about 4.5% of the sample. The sample taken for sequencing was peripheral blood. These receptors originate from a man aged 70-80 years with acute or convalescent COVID-19.

This chain joins TRBV5-4 and TRBJ1-2, with a tentative D call TRBD1 (5 bases). This CDR3 spans 13 amino acids. Germline V CDR1 and CDR2: SGHNT, YYREEE (reference sequence). Deletions cut 0 bases from V and 8 bases from J, with 11 bases between. The CDR3 sequence is CASSLVGGEGYTF. As DNA, the CDR3 is TGTGCCAGCAGCTTGGTCGGAGGGGAAGGCTACACCTTC.

This chain joins TRBV19 and TRBJ2-5, with D perhaps matching TRBD1 (7 bases). Looked up from germline, CDR1 is LNHDA and CDR2 is SQIVND (reference sequence). The CDR3 runs 15 residues. The V gene lost 1 base and the J gene lost 4 bases, with 13 bases spanning the gap. This CDR3 reads CASSIAVRGVETQYF. CDR3 sequence (DNA): TGTGCCAGTAGTATAGCGGTCAGGGGGGTAGAGACCCAGTACTTC.

The V call is TRBV4-1, the J call TRBJ1-5, with 12 bases fitting TRBD1. Trimming removed 3 bases from V and 5 bases from J; junction bases left unmatched: 2. This CDR3 region has 15 residues. Germline lookup yields CDR1 MGHRA and CDR2 YSYEKL. CDR3 residues: CASSQGDRGHQPQHF. The DNA for the CDR3 is TGCGCCAGCAGCCAGGGGGACAGGGGGCATCAGCCCCAGCATTTT.

The gene calls are TRBV7-9 and TRBJ2-2; D remains ambiguous. V dropped 3 bases and J dropped 6 bases, with 11 bases sitting between them. This CDR3 region has 14 residues. Germline V gives CDR1 SEHNR, CDR2 FQNEAQ (reference sequence). The CDR3 nucleotides read TGTGCCAGCAGCTTCGGTGTGGGCCCCGGGGAGCTGTTTTTT. Translated, it gives CASSFGVGPGELFF. The variable domain in full, completed from reference TRBV7-9 and TRBJ2-2, reads DTGVSQNPRHKITKRGQNVTFRCDPISEHNRLYWYRQTLGQGPEFLTYFQNEAQLEKSRLLSDRFSAERPKGSFSTLEIQRTEQGDSAMYLCASSFGVGPGELFFGEGSRLTVL.

The chain carries TRBV12-5 and TRBJ2-1; 16 positions match TRBD2. The V and J ends lost 2 bases and 0 bases, in that order; junction bases with no gene match: 10. The CDR3 totals 21 residues. Germline lookup yields CDR1 LGHNT and CDR2 FRNRAP. The CDR3 sequence: CASGLFPVGLAGGSSYNEQFF. The DNA of the CDR3 is TGTGCTAGTGGTTTGTTCCCCGTGGGACTAGCGGGGGGGAGCTCCTACAATGAGCAGTTCTTC.

The chain combines TRBV9 with TRBJ2-3, with 8 nucleotides matching TRBD1. The CDR3 covers 15 residues. V shed 0 bases, J shed 3 bases, and the junction held 3 bases outside the gene matches. CDR1 and CDR2 (germline): SGDLS, YYNGEE. In DNA, the CDR3 is TGTGCCAGCAGCGTAGCTCAGGGGGCGACAGATACGCAGTATTTT. Protein: CASSVAQGATDTQYF.

This chain links TRBV7-2 with TRBJ1-5; 11 nucleotides align to TRBD1. The CDR3 is 16 residues long. Germline CDR1 SGHTA, CDR2 FQGNSA. V gave up 3 bases and J gave up 6 bases; unmatched junction bases: 7. DNA of the CDR3: TGTGCCAGCAGCTTCCTAGGGACAGGGGGAGGTCAGCCCCAGCATTTT. It yields the protein CASSFLGTGGGQPQHF.

The rearrangement uses TRBV10-2 and TRBJ2-7; D is perhaps TRBD1 (7 bases). The CDR3 runs 15 residues. Deletions cut 2 bases from V and 4 bases from J, with 15 bases between. CDR1 is WSHSY and CDR2 is SAAADI in the germline V gene. CDR3: CASSEPTAGGYEQYF. The CDR3 DNA sequence: TGCGCCAGCAGTGAGCCCACCGCAGGGGGGTACGAGCAGTACTTC.

J is TRBJ1-6 and V is TRBV18, with D tentatively TRBD1 (5 bases). The CDR3 extends over 14 amino acids. The germline V gene has CDR1 KGHSH and CDR2 LQKENI. V was trimmed by 4 bases and J by 6 bases, leaving 10 bases between them. CDR3 bases: TGTGCCAGCTCACGGGGCAGTGCTAATTCACCCCTCCACTTT. Its protein product is CASSRGSANSPLHF.

This chain connects TRBV2 to TRBJ1-6; 10 nucleotides align to TRBD1. The CDR3 is 19 residues long. Germline V gene lookup returns CDR1 SNHLY and CDR2 FYNNEI. V was clipped by 4 bases and J by 5 bases; unmatched bases: 14. The CDR3 spells CASSVLPSRDRGDNSPLHF. Written as DNA, the CDR3 is TGTGCCAGCAGTGTCTTACCCTCCCGGGACAGGGGCGATAATTCACCCCTCCACTTT.